The clone carrying this TCR beta chain has ten or more counts. Its target is not known. The data stem from a study of breast tumors, draining lymph nodes, adjacent tissues. Findings of the study overall: Findings are consistent with lymph node origin and intratumoral expansion of most tumor T cells. Tumor TCR diversity was below lymph nodes but above nontumor tissue.

CDR1 MNHEY and CDR2 SVGAGI come from the germline V gene. The CDR3 has 14 amino acids. The V segment lost 6 bases and the J segment 6 bases; nucleotides outside the gene matches: 6. The lymph nodes were axillary draining lymph nodes from breast cancer patients. From the multiplex PCR reads, TCRdb called clonotypes with MiXCR, one entry per CDR3 protein. This sample has around 130,000 distinct CDR3 sequences, with 30% to 35% found just once. The sample taken for sequencing was axillary lymph node tissue. The chain couples TRBV6-5 to TRBJ2-1, with 9 bases that match TRBD2. The TCR was taken from a female donor with breast cancer. Some clones in this sample may be carry-over from other donors' samples. This CDR3 reads CASRREAGGNEQFF. As DNA, the CDR3 is TGTGCCAGCAGACGGGAAGCGGGGGGCAATGAGCAGTTCTTC.